Listed below are T cell receptor beta chains from one sample, sequenced in a study of blood T cell repertoires in COVID-19. Assay used: immunoSEQ multiplex PCR; TCRdb lists only in-frame clones, some missing. The sample shows fewer than 120,000 clones, around 90% of them seen only once. Sequenced: peripheral blood. These receptor sequences come from a woman aged 45-65 years with acute or convalescent COVID-19. Both conserved end residues are part of each CDR3. The D gene is left open where the match is weak. Size tells how often a clone was seen (once, few, many) or the class of an expanded clone, and some rows leave it out.

TRBJ1-1 - TRBD1 TRBV7-8 TGTGCCAGCAGCCCCGGGACAGGGAAAGGGAACACTGAAGCTTTCTTT CASSPGTGKGNTEAFF
TRBJ1-5 few - TRBV2 TGTGCCAGCAGTGAACAGGTTAGCAATCAGCCCCAGCATTTT CASSEQVSNQPQHF
TRBJ2-7 few TRBD2 TRBV10-1 TGCGCCAGCAGTGAGAGCGGGAGGCTCTACGAGCAGTACTTC CASSESGRLYEQYF
TRBJ2-1 once - TRBV28 TGTGCCAGCACACCCGCTCCCAGGGACAATGAGCAGTTCTTC CASTPAPRDNEQFF
TRBJ2-7 - TRBD2 TRBV7-9 TGTGCCAGCAGCCACTGGACTAGCGGGACCGACGAGCAGTACTTC CASSHWTSGTDEQYF
TRBJ2-7 - - TRBV5-6 TGTGCCAGCAGCTCCCATGCCGGACATTGGAACTACGAGCAGTACTTC CASSSHAGHWNYEQYF
TRBJ2-7 once TRBD2 TRBV28 TGTGCCAGCAGTTCTACGGGAGCGGGAGGGCCGGGTGAGCAGTACTTC CASSSTGAGGPGEQYF
TRBJ1-4 - - TRBV24-1 TGTGCCACCAGTGACCCAACAGGAGGGGCTGAAAAACTGTTTTTT CATSDPTGGAEKLFF
TRBJ2-7 - TRBD1 TRBV6-1 TGTGCCAGCAGTGAATGGCCACTCGACAGGGGGCCCCCCTACGAGCAGTACTTC CASSEWPLDRGPPYEQYF
TRBJ1-2 - - TRBV23-1 TGCGCCAGCAGGGGCCGATCTAACTATGGCTACACCTTC CASRGRSNYGYTF
TRBJ2-1 - - TRBV5-6 TGTGCCAGCAGCTCCTGGCCTCTCTCCTACAATGAGCAGTTCTTC CASSSWPLSYNEQFF
TRBJ1-2 - - TRBV19 TGTGCCAGTAATAGGAGGGGAAACTATGGCTACACCTTC CASNRRGNYGYTF
TRBJ2-5 - TRBD2 TRBV28 TGTGCCAGCAGTTCGGGGGGGGACCAAGAGACCCAGTACTTC CASSSGGDQETQYF
TRBJ1-2 - - TRBV7-2 TGTGCCAGCAGCATGACAGATCCAGCTAACTATGGCTACACCTTC CASSMTDPANYGYTF
TRBJ2-3 - - TRBV5-1 TGCGCCAGCAGCTTGGGGGCGCGGGGGCATTTGGATACGCAGTATTTT CASSLGARGHLDTQYF
TRBJ2-6 - - TRBV6-6 TGTGCCAGCACCCAGGCTGGGGCCAACGTCCTGACTTTC CASTQAGANVLTF
TRBJ2-2 - - TRBV24-1 TGTGCCACAGCCGGGACATCGCCGAACACCGGGGAGCTGTTTTTT CATAGTSPNTGELFF
TRBJ1-2 few - TRBV19 TGTGCCAGTAGGGACACTTCTCCCCCCTATGGCTACACCTTC CASRDTSPPYGYTF
TRBJ2-3 - TRBD2 TRBV4-2 TGTGCCAGCAGCCTCACTAGCGGGAGGGCCTTAGATACGCAGTATTTT CASSLTSGRALDTQYF
TRBJ2-7 - TRBD2 TRBV4-2 TGTGCCAGCAGCCAAGAACTAGCGGGAGCCGGGTCCTACGAGCAGTACTTC CASSQELAGAGSYEQYF
TRBJ1-1 - TRBD1 TRBV6-5 TGTGCCAGCAGTACAGGGGGGAACACTGAAGCTTTCTTT CASSTGGNTEAFF
TRBJ1-3 - - TRBV6-1 TGTGCCAGCAGTGACGCAGGACTCTCTGGAAACACCATATATTTT CASSDAGLSGNTIYF
TRBJ2-1 few - TRBV27 TGTGCCAGCAGTTTCCTCGGGATTAGCTCCTACAATGAGCAGTTCTTC CASSFLGISSYNEQFF
TRBJ2-2 - TRBD2 TRBV6-4 TGTGCCAGCAGTGACTCAGGGCTAGCGGGAGGAACCACCGGGGAGCTGTTTTTT CASSDSGLAGGTTGELFF
TRBJ2-5 - TRBD2 TRBV3-1/TRBV3-2 TGTGCCAGCAGGGTGAGCGGGAGGGCCTTTGAGACCCAGTACTTC CASRVSGRAFETQYF
TRBJ2-2 once TRBD2 TRBV3-1/TRBV3-2 TGTGCCAGCAGCCAAGCCGGGGCTAGCGGGAGGAACGGGGAGCTGTTTTTT CASSQAGASGRNGELFF
TRBJ1-6 - TRBD1 TRBV25-1 TGTGCCAGCAGGGAACAGGGGGATAATTCACCCCTCCACTTT CASREQGDNSPLHF
TRBJ1-5 - TRBD1 TRBV5-1 TGCGCCAGCAGCCCGGGACAGGGCTATCAGCCCCAGCATTTT CASSPGQGYQPQHF
TRBJ2-5 few TRBD1 TRBV5-1 TGCGCCAGCAGCTTGGCAGGGACAGGGGGCTTTGAGACCCAGTACTTC CASSLAGTGGFETQYF
TRBJ2-6 - - TRBV5-1 TGCGCCAGCAGCTATTCGACAGCCGGGGCCAACGTCCTGACTTTC CASSYSTAGANVLTF
TRBJ1-2 once - TRBV24-1 TGTGCCACCAGTTCCCCAGGGAACTATGGCTACACCTTC CATSSPGNYGYTF
TRBJ2-1 once - TRBV3-1/TRBV3-2 TGTGCCAGCAGCCCAGTGGTCTCATTCGGGGGAAATGAGCAGTTCTTC CASSPVVSFGGNEQFF
TRBJ1-6 few TRBD1 TRBV18 TGTGCCAGCTCACAGGGGGCGCTTAATTCACCCCTCCACTTT CASSQGALNSPLHF
TRBJ2-5 - - TRBV28 TGTGCCAGCAGTTTAAGCGGCCCAGAGACCCAGTACTTC CASSLSGPETQYF
TRBJ2-7 - - TRBV7-9 TGTGCCAGCAGCGCCCGGACAGCCTCCTACGAGCAGTACTTC CASSARTASYEQYF
TRBJ2-1 - - TRBV27 TGTGCCAGCAGTTTAGGGCTAGCGCTATACAATGAGCAGTTCTTC CASSLGLALYNEQFF
TRBJ2-7 - TRBD1 TRBV27 TGTGCCAGCAGGAGTGGACAGGGGATCTACTACGAGCAGTACTTC CASRSGQGIYYEQYF
TRBJ2-3 once TRBD1 TRBV19 TGTGCCAGTAGTATTGGACAGGGTACAGATACGCAGTATTTT CASSIGQGTDTQYF
TRBJ1-2 - TRBD1 TRBV7-8 TGTGCCAGCATCTCCGACAGGGGAGGAAGGGATGGCTACACCTTC CASISDRGGRDGYTF
TRBJ1-5 - - TRBV28 TGTGCCAGCCTAACGGGGGGCCGCAATCAGCCCCAGCATTTT CASLTGGRNQPQHF
TRBJ2-7 - - TRBV24-1 TGTGCCACCAGTGACCACCAGGGTTACGAGCAGTACTTC CATSDHQGYEQYF
TRBJ1-6 - TRBD1 TRBV6-6 TGTGCCAGCAGCCAACCTCGCACCGGGACAGGGGCCCGCTCCTATAATTCACCCCTCCACTTT CASSQPRTGTGARSYNSPLHF
TRBJ2-1 - - TRBV12-3/TRBV12-4 TGTGCCAGCAATTTTAAAACCTACAATGAGCAGTTCTTC CASNFKTYNEQFF
TRBJ2-1 - - TRBV29-1 TGCAGCGTTGTTGAGAGTGGCAATGAGCAGTTCTTC CSVVESGNEQFF
TRBJ1-3 - - TRBV6-5 TGTGCCAGCAGAGCGCAGGGTGGGGGAAACACCATATATTTT CASRAQGGGNTIYF